The 21 T cell receptor beta chains presented below share a single source sample, sequenced in a study of blood T cell repertoires in COVID-19 (dated by TCRdb to 2020 to 2022). The library came from the immunoSEQ multiplex PCR assay. The clones in this table, taken by TCRdb from immuneACCESS, are in-frame only. Not every clone is retained; where verified, under half of the shortfall comes from an unresolved V gene, and the cause of the rest is unknown. The sample includes 50,000 to 80,000 clones, with roughly 84% observed a single time. Together, the top ten hold 5.5% to 8.5% of the sample. Sequencing used peripheral blood. Receptors were obtained from a man aged 45-65 years with active COVID-19.

This clone appeared once. J is TRBJ1-2 and V is TRBV6-5, with D possibly matching TRBD1 (5 bases). The germline V gene has CDR1 MNHEY and CDR2 SVGAGI. This CDR3 is built from 14 residues. The ends were cut back, 8 bases at V and 5 bases at J, with 18 bases in the middle. The CDR3 DNA reads as TGTGCCAGCGAAGTGGGGGGGTCGGGATATGGCTACACCTTC. This encodes CASEVGGSGYGYTF.

This clone was observed a handful of times. This chain uses TRBV7-9 with TRBJ1-5; 7 nucleotides match TRBD1. V gave up 5 bases and J gave up 6 bases; unmatched junction bases: 7. Germline loops: CDR1 SEHNR, CDR2 FQNEAQ (reference sequence). This CDR3 is 14 amino acids long. CDR3 in amino acids: CASSSDRDGQPQHF. CDR3 nucleotides: TGTGCCAGCAGCAGTGACAGGGATGGTCAGCCCCAGCATTTT.

Here the CDR3 reads CASSLVGQGTGEQFF. The CDR3 DNA sequence: TGCGCCAGCAGCTTGGTTGGACAGGGGACCGGTGAGCAGTTCTTC. This rearrangement joins TRBV5-1 to TRBJ2-1, with 9 positions matching TRBD1. CDR1 is SGHRS, CDR2 YFSETQ, per germline. The CDR3 is made up of 15 amino acids. Germline trimming cut 0 bases from V and 9 bases from J; bases unmatched to any gene: 7.

The J gene is TRBJ2-1, the V gene TRBV5-1; D perhaps matches TRBD2 (6 bases). This CDR3 is 17 amino acids long. CDR1 is SGHRS, CDR2 YFSETQ, per germline. Trimming removed 0 bases from V and 7 bases from J, with 20 bases in between. The CDR3 DNA reads TGCGCCAGCAGCTTGGAGGCCGGGGCGGGATTTAGGAATGAGCAGTTCTTC. It codes for CASSLEAGAGFRNEQFF.

This clone appeared a single time. The chain carries TRBV4-1 and TRBJ1-5; D remains ambiguous. Trimming took 2 bases from V and 0 from J, leaving 8 bases between them. The CDR3 covers 15 residues. The germline V gene has CDR1 MGHRA and CDR2 YSYEKL. CDR3 region: CASSQMGVSNQPQHF. The CDR3 region has the DNA TGCGCCAGCAGCCAAATGGGAGTTAGCAATCAGCCCCAGCATTTT.

The chain couples TRBV9 to TRBJ2-2; a possible D gene is TRBD2 (5 bases). The germline CDR1 and CDR2 sequences are SGDLS and YYNGEE. This CDR3 is 15 amino acids long. V was shortened by 1 base and J by 2 bases, with 9 bases between the two germline ends. The DNA of the CDR3 is TGTGCCAGCAGCGTACAACTAGAAAACACCGGGGAGCTGTTTTTT. It encodes CASSVQLENTGELFF.

The V and J genes are TRBV5-1 and TRBJ1-2, with 7 nucleotides matching TRBD1. The germline V gene has CDR1 SGHRS and CDR2 YFSETQ. CDR3 length: 15 amino acids. Trimming at V came to 3 bases and at J to 3 bases, leaving 8 bases not matched to a gene. CDR3 loop: CASSSTTGQYYGYTF. The DNA for the CDR3 is TGCGCCAGCAGCTCCACGACAGGGCAATACTATGGCTACACCTTC.

This clone was counted between two and nine times. This chain uses TRBV10-1 with TRBJ2-3; D is uncertain. This CDR3 has 17 residues. Germline assignment: CDR1 WNHNN and CDR2 SYGVQD (reference sequence). V gave up 0 bases and J gave up 0 bases, with 13 bases separating them. The CDR3 region has the DNA TGCGCCAGCAGTGAGTCTAACACAGTCCGCAGCACAGATACGCAGTATTTT. It translates to CASSESNTVRSTDTQYF.

This chain uses TRBV2 with TRBJ2-3, with unresolved D. CDR1 SNHLY and CDR2 FYNNEI come from the germline V gene. The CDR3 contains 13 residues. Trimming pared 10 bases from V and 1 base from J, leaving 12 bases between. CDR3 sequence: CATLGTRTDTQYF. For the CDR3, the DNA is TGTGCCACCCTAGGAACTCGCACAGATACGCAGTATTTT.

The CDR3 DNA reads TGTGCCATCAGTGAGACAGGGACTAACTATGGCTACACCTTC. Its translation: CAISETGTNYGYTF. J is TRBJ1-2 and V is TRBV10-3, with a possible D match to TRBD1 (6 bases). V was cut by 2 bases and J by 0 bases, with 7 bases left in between. The CDR3 extends over 14 amino acids. The germline V gene has CDR1 ENHRY and CDR2 SYGVKD.

CDR3 DNA: TGTGCCAGCCGAGTGACAGGGGGCTTTGGAGAGACCCAGTACTTC. This translates into CASRVTGGFGETQYF. The chain carries TRBV7-7 and TRBJ2-5; TRBD1 agrees at 10 bases. CDR1 and CDR2 from the germline V gene are SSHAT and FNYEAQ (reference sequence). V was clipped by 8 bases and J by 4 bases; unmatched bases: 10. This CDR3 is 15 amino acids long.

The rearrangement joins TRBV29-1 to TRBJ2-3, with 7 bases aligning to TRBD2. The J segment lost 3 bases and the V segment lost 4 bases, leaving 4 bases of the junction unmatched. The CDR3 runs to 13 residues. Germline V gene data show CDR1 as SQVTM and CDR2 as ANQGSEA. DNA of the CDR3: TGCAGCGTTGGTGCGGGAGAGACAGATACGCAGTATTTT. Its translation: CSVGAGETDTQYF.

The chain links TRBV6-5 to TRBJ1-6, with D uncertain. Germline-derived CDR1 and CDR2 are MNHEY and SVGAGI. This CDR3 is 15 amino acids long. Deletions cut 0 bases from V and 5 bases from J, with 8 bases between. The CDR3 region has the DNA TGTGCCAGCAGTTACTCGCTGAGGAATAATTCACCCCTCCACTTT. Translation: CASSYSLRNNSPLHF.

V and J are TRBV6-5 and TRBJ1-2, with 10 bases aligning to TRBD1. The V gene end was trimmed by 4 bases and the J gene end by 4 bases; junction bases not matched to a gene: 3. Germline CDR1 and CDR2: MNHEY and SVGAGI. This CDR3 spans 14 amino acids. CDR3 protein: CASSSDRGGYGYTF. The CDR3 DNA reads TGTGCCAGCAGTTCGGACAGGGGGGGCTATGGCTACACCTTC.

The rearrangement joins TRBV9 to TRBJ1-2; 9 bases agree with TRBD1. The trim removed 4 bases at V and 2 bases at J, leaving 6 bases unmatched. The CDR3 is 15 amino acids. In germline, CDR1 is SGDLS, CDR2 YYNGEE. The CDR3 DNA sequence: TGTGCCAGCAGCCCTCTTGGACAGGGGAACTATGGCTACACCTTC. The encoded protein is CASSPLGQGNYGYTF.

Concerning this clone: One junction end does not reproduce the germline sequence, and a read error may be involved. This chain connects TRBV15 to TRBJ2-4, with D possibly TRBD1 on 6 matching bases. CDR1 is LNHNV and CDR2 is YYDKDF in the germline V gene (reference sequence). The CDR3 is 12 residues long. The CDR3 here is CATSRDIGQTFF. CDR3 nucleotides: TGTGCCACCAGCAGAGATATAGGACAGACATTCTTC.

The CDR3 region has the DNA TGTGCCAGCAGACAAACTAGCGGGGGGGCTTACAATGAGCAGTTCTTC. Translation gives CASRQTSGGAYNEQFF. V and J are TRBV27 and TRBJ2-1; TRBD2 matches 13 bases. J gave up 4 bases and V 6 bases, and 6 bases lay outside the gene matches. CDR1 and CDR2 (germline): MNHEY, SMNVEV (reference sequence). The CDR3 has 16 amino acids.

The genes are TRBV3-1 (or the pseudogene TRBV3-2) and TRBJ1-2, with a weak D call TRBD1 (6 bases). Trimming removed 1 base from V and 4 bases from J, with 7 bases in between. CDR1 and CDR2 from the germline V gene are LGHDT and YNNKEL (reference sequence). The CDR3 is 13 amino acids. CDR3 residues: CASSQVDSYGYTF. CDR3 bases: TGTGCCAGCAGCCAAGTGGACAGCTATGGCTACACCTTC.

V and J are TRBV2 and TRBJ2-1; 7 bases align to TRBD2. The germline gives CDR1 SNHLY, CDR2 FYNNEI. J lost 5 bases, V lost 1 base, and 8 bases had no gene match. This CDR3 has 16 amino acids. The CDR3 DNA follows: TGTGCCAGCAGTGAAGGGGCGGGAGTATCCCACAATGAGCAGTTCTTC. Encoded protein: CASSEGAGVSHNEQFF.

The V and J genes are TRBV7-2 and TRBJ2-2; 11 bases fit TRBD2. V dropped 3 bases and J dropped 4; count of bases not matched to a gene: 1. The CDR3 runs to 15 residues. Germline assignment: CDR1 SGHTA and CDR2 FQGNSA. The CDR3 sequence is CASSLGLAVTGELFF. CDR3 coding DNA: TGTGCCAGCAGCTTGGGACTAGCGGTCACCGGGGAGCTGTTTTTT.

The chain recombines TRBV7-2 with TRBJ2-3, with 12 positions matching TRBD2. Germline assignment: CDR1 SGHTA and CDR2 FQGNSA. The CDR3 spans 17 residues. V was pared by 3 bases and J by 2 bases, with 6 bases of the junction left unmatched. Here the CDR3 reads CASSFGLAGGTTDTQYF. The CDR3 region has the DNA TGTGCCAGCAGCTTCGGTCTAGCGGGGGGGACCACAGATACGCAGTATTTT.